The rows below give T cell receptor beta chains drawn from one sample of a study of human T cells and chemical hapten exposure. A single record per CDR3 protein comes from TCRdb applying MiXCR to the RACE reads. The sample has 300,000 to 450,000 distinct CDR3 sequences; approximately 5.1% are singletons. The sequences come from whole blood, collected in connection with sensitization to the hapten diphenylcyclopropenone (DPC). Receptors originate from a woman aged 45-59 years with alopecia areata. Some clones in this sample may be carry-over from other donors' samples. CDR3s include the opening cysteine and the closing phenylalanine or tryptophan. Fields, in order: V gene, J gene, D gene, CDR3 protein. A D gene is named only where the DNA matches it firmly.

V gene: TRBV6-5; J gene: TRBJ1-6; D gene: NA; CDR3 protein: CASSLLGPGTLGYSPLHF
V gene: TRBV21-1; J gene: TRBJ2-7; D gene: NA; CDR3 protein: CASSKRAPAPYYEQYF
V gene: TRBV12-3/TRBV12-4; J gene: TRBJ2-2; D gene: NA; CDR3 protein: CASSLDNGRNTGELFF
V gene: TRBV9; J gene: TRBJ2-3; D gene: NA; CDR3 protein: CASSPDSAYSTDTQYF
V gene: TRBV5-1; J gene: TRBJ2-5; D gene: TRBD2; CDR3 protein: CASSRTREETQYF
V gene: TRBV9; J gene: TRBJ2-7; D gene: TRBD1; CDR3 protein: CASSGAGQDFYEQYF
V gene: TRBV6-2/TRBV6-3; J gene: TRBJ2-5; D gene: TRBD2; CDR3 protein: CASSYFVAGESRETQYF
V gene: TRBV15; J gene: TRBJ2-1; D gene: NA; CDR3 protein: CATSRDQNLYNEQFF
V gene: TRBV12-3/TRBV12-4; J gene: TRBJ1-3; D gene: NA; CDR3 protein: CASRKGVDRNTICF
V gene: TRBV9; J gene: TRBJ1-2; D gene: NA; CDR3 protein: CASSDGPLYGYTF
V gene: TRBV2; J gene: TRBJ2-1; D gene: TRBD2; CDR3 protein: CASSDGSSGGNEQFF
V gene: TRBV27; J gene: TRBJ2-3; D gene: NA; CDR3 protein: CASSKAQKDTQYF
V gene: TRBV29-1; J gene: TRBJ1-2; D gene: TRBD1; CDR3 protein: CSVARQGRLHYGYTF
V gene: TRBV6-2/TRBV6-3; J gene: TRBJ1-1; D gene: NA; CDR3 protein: CASRRGGVHRRGTEAFF
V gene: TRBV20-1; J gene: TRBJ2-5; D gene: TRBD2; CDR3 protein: CSAPTSGGETQYF
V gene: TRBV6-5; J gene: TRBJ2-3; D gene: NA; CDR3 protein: CASSYRSDTQYF
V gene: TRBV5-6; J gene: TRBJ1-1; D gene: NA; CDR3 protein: CASSLIQGTEAFF
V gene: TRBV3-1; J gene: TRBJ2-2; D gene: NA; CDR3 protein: CASSPNIDSLGELFF
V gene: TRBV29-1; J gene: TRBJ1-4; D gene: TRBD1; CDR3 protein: CSVQGQGKGTELFF
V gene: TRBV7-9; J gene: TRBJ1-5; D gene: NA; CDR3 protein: CASSLENSNQPQHF
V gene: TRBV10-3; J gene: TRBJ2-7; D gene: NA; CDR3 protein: CAISEDYEQYF
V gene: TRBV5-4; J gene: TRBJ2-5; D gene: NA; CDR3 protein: CASSPRQKETQYF
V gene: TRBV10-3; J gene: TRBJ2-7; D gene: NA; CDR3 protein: CAISDDSLYYEQYF
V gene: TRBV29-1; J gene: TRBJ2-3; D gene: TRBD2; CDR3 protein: CSVEGGGGTDTQYF
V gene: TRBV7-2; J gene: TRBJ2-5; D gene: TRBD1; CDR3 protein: CASSYFATGDETQYF
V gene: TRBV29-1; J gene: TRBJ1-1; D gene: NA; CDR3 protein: CSVLGPRTEAFF
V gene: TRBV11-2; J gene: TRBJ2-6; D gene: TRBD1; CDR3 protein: CASSLGVRTGFSGANVLTF